This entry describes one T cell receptor beta chain. What it recognizes is unknown. CDR1 is MNHNY and CDR2 is SVGAGI in the germline V gene (reference sequence). The CDR3 is 16 amino acids. V lost 0 bases and J 5 bases, leaving 16 bases between the germline ends. The sample comes from a study of neoadjuvant anti-PD-1 for oral cavity cancer. General study points: Treg/Th17 ratio rose with pretreatment blood and fell with post-treatment tumor TCRbeta clonality.

Noted time point: after neoadjuvant nivolumab, at surgical resection. The data were produced by immunoSEQ multiplex PCR, yet TCRdb's version contains in-frame clones alone and is incomplete. The sample contains about 14,000 clones, about four fifths of which appear only once. Sequencing used PBMCs, obtained after nivolumab (anti-PD-1) treatment. V is TRBV6-6 and J is TRBJ1-1; no firm D call. This receptor was identified in a person between 40 and 80 years old with oral cavity squamous cell carcinoma. The DNA for the CDR3 is TGTGCCAGCAGTTACTCGACCCCGTCCCTGGGGACTGAAGCTTTCTTT. Encoded protein: CASSYSTPSLGTEAFF.